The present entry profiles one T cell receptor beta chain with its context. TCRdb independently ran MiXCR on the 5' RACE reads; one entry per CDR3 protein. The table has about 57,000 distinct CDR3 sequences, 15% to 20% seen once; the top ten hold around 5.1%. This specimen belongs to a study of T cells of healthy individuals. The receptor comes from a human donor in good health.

The CDR3 DNA is TGCAGTGCTAGTCTAGCCCGGACTAGCGGAACCCCCTACAATGAGCAGTTCTTC. Its translation: CSASLARTSGTPYNEQFF. This rearrangement joins TRBV20-1 to TRBJ2-1, with TRBD2 matching 10 bases. Germline loops: CDR1 DFQATT, CDR2 SNEGSKA (reference sequence). V was clipped by 3 bases and J by 2 bases; unmatched bases: 13. The CDR3 sequence is 18 residues long.